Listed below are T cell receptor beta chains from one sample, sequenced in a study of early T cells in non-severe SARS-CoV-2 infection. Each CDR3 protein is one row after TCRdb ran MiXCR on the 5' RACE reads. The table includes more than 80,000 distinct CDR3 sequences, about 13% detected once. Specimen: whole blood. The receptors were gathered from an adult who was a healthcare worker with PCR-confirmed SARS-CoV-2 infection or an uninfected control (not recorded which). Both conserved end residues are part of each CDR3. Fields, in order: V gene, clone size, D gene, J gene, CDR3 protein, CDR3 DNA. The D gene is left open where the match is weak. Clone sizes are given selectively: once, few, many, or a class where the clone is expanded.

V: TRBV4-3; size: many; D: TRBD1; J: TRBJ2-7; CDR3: CASSQLQGEAYEQYF; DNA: TGCGCCAGCAGCCAACTACAGGGGGAAGCCTACGAGCAGTACTTC
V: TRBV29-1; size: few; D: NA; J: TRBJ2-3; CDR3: CSVGTTDTQYF; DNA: TGCAGCGTCGGGACCACAGATACGCAGTATTTT
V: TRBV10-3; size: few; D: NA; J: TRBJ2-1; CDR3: CATTFRDPRASYNEQFF; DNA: TGTGCCACCACCTTCCGGGACCCAAGGGCCTCTTACAATGAGCAGTTCTTC
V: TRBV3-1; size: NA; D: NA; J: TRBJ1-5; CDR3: CASSQDGGHQPQHF; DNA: TGTGCCAGCAGCCAAGATGGGGGCCATCAGCCCCAGCATTTT
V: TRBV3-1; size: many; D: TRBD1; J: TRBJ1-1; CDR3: CASSVNRGNTEAFF; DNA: TGTGCCAGCAGCGTAAACAGGGGGAACACTGAAGCTTTCTTT
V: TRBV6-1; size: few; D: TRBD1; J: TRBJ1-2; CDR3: CATSTGGYGYTF; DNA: TGTGCCACTTCGACAGGGGGCTATGGCTACACCTTC
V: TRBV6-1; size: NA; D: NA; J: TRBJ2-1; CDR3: CASALSNYNEQFF; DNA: TGTGCCAGCGCACTCAGCAACTACAATGAGCAGTTCTTC
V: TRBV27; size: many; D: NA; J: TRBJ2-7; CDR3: CASSLRRTYEQYF; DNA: TGTGCCAGCAGTTTACGCAGGACCTACGAGCAGTACTTC
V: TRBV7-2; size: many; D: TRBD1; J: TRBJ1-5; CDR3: CASRGQGIVQPQHF; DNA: TGTGCCAGCAGGGGACAGGGTATCGTTCAGCCCCAGCATTTT
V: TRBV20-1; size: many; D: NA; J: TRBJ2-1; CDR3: CSAKPLPGLVSYNEQFF; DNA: TGCAGTGCTAAACCCCTACCCGGGTTGGTGTCCTACAATGAGCAGTTCTTC
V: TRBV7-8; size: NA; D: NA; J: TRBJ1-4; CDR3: CASSLRRGTPNEKLFF; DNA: TGTGCCAGCAGCTTACGCCGCGGGACACCAAATGAAAAACTGTTTTTT
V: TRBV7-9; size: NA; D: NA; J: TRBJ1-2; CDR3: CASSLLGTPNYGYTF; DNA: TGTGCCAGCAGCTTATTGGGGACACCGAACTATGGCTACACCTTC
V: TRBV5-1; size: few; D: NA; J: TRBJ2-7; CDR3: CASSPQGTYEQYF; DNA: TGCGCCAGCAGCCCCCAGGGGACCTACGAGCAGTACTTC
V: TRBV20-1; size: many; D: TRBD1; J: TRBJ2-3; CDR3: CSAVKTGGTDTQYF; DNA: TGCAGTGCTGTGAAAACAGGGGGGACAGATACGCAGTATTTT
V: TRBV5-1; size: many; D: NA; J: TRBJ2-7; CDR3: CASSLNTEQYF; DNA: TGCGCCAGCAGCTTGAATACCGAGCAGTACTTC
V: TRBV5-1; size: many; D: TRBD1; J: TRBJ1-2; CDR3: CASSPWTGGGYGYTF; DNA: TGCGCCAGCAGCCCGTGGACAGGGGGCGGCTATGGCTACACCTTC
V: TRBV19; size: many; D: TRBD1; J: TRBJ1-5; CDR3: CASTLVGTGGEYSNQPQHF; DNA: TGTGCCAGTACTCTAGTCGGGACAGGGGGCGAGTATAGCAATCAGCCCCAGCATTTT
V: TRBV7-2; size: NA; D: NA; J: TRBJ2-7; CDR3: CASSFYYEQYF; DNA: TGTGCCAGCAGCTTTTACTACGAGCAGTACTTC
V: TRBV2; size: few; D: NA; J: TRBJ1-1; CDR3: CASINARNTEAFF; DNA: TGTGCCAGCATAAACGCTAGGAACACTGAAGCTTTCTTT
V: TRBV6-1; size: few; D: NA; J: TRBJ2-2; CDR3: CASSADLRQNTGELFF; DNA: TGTGCCAGCAGTGCCGACCTCCGGCAGAACACCGGGGAGCTGTTTTTT
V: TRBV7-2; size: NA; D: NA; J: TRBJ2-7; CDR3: CASSFWGAPADEQYF; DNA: TGTGCCAGCAGCTTTTGGGGGGCCCCTGCCGACGAGCAGTACTTC
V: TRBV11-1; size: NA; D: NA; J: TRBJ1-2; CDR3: CASAGLANYGYTF; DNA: TGTGCCAGCGCCGGCTTAGCTAACTATGGCTACACCTTC
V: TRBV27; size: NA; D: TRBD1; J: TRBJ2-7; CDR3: CASSFRQGSYEQYF; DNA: TGTGCCAGCAGTTTCCGACAGGGGTCCTACGAGCAGTACTTC
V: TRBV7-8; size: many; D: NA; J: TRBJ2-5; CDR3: CASSPAWLQETQYF; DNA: TGTGCCAGCAGCCCGGCGTGGCTCCAAGAGACCCAGTACTTC
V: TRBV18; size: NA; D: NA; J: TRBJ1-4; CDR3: CASSPTSAGPYNEKLFF; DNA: TGTGCCAGCTCACCCACGAGCGCCGGGCCTTATAATGAAAAACTGTTTTTT